Below are 20 T cell receptor beta chains sequenced from a single sample in a study of graft-versus-host responses after intestinal transplantation. Sequencing used immunoSEQ multiplex PCR; TCRdb keeps in-frame clones, though not all of them. The sample lists nearly 25,000 clones; 35% to 50% were seen once. The material was alloreactive CD4+ T cells from a mixed lymphocyte reaction culture, obtained before intestinal transplant. As to subset: CFSE-low proliferating T cells sorted from approximately 6-day pre-transplant mixed lymphocyte reaction (GvH or HvG direction). These receptors were collected from a human patient who received an intestinal transplant.

This clone has a handful of counts. V gene TRBV30 combines with J gene TRBJ1-1, with D unclear. Germline CDR1 GTSNPN, CDR2 SVGIG (reference sequence). The CDR3 extends over 11 amino acids. V gave up 5 bases and J gave up 5 bases, with 9 bases separating them. CDR3 residues: CAWGSWTEAFF. As DNA, the CDR3 is TGTGCCTGGGGTAGTTGGACTGAAGCTTTCTTT.

Worth noting for this clone: At one end, the junction sequence differs from germline, possibly due to a read error. Other nucleotide sequences in the sample specify the same CDR3. The chain couples TRBV4-2 to TRBJ2-5; TRBD2 aligns across 13 bases. This CDR3 comprises 18 residues. Germline V gene sequence: CDR1 LGHNA, CDR2 YNFKEQ. The CDR3 region is CASSQGTSGSPPRETQYF. DNA for the CDR3: TGTGCCAGCAGCCAAGGGACTAGCGGGAGCCCCCCGCGGGAGACTCAGTACTTC.

CDR3 protein: CASSLGGGISEQFF. The CDR3 region has the DNA TGTGCCAGCAGCTTAGGGGGGGGTATTTCTGAGCAGTTCTTC. The chain is built from TRBV7-9 and TRBJ2-1, with 7 bases aligning to TRBD2. Trimming removed 1 base from V and 9 bases from J; junction bases left unmatched: 6. The germline V gene has CDR1 SEHNR and CDR2 FQNEAQ (reference sequence). CDR3 size: 14 residues.

The V call is TRBV28, the J call TRBJ2-7; D remains ambiguous. V was shortened by 6 bases and J by 6 bases, with 9 bases between the two germline ends. Germline V gene lookup returns CDR1 MDHEN and CDR2 SYDVKM. CDR3 length: 11 amino acids. CDR3 region: CASSRLSEQYF. The CDR3 nucleotides read TGTGCCAGCAGCAGACTCAGCGAGCAGTACTTC.

The chain employs TRBV27 and TRBJ2-7, with 9 nucleotides matching TRBD1. The CDR3 spans 16 residues. Germline assignment: CDR1 MNHEY and CDR2 SMNVEV (reference sequence). J gave up 2 bases and V 2 bases, and 7 bases lay outside the gene matches. The CDR3 here is CASSLIPTGGPYEQYF. CDR3 DNA: TGTGCCAGCAGTTTAATTCCCACAGGGGGCCCCTACGAGCAGTACTTC.

This clone turned up a few times. J is TRBJ1-4 and V is TRBV6-5; D not resolved. Germline CDR1 is MNHEY and CDR2 is SVGAGI. CDR3 length: 14 residues. Trimming took off 6 bases at V and 7 bases at J, with 15 bases between the two ends. CDR3 DNA sequence: TGTGCCAGCAGGACAAGCGGGCGGGGTGAAAAACTGTTTTTT. Protein product: CASRTSGRGEKLFF.

The chain joins TRBV30 to TRBJ1-6, with 8 positions matching TRBD1. In germline, CDR1 is GTSNPN, CDR2 SVGIG (reference sequence). The J segment lost 8 bases and the V segment lost 6 bases, leaving 3 bases of the junction unmatched. CDR3 length equals 12 residues. The CDR3 nucleotides are TGTGCCTGTGACAGGGGTGATTCACCCCTCCACTTT. Encoded protein: CACDRGDSPLHF.

The V gene is TRBV2, the J gene TRBJ2-5; 9 positions match TRBD1. Germline CDR1 is SNHLY and CDR2 is FYNNEI. J was trimmed by 4 bases and V by 8 bases; bases with no gene match: 5. The CDR3 length is 13 residues. The CDR3 region is CASQRTGVETQYF. Written as DNA, the CDR3 is TGTGCCAGCCAACGGACAGGGGTAGAGACCCAGTACTTC.

V gene TRBV7-9 combines with J gene TRBJ1-1; TRBD1 is a possible D gene (6 bases). With 0 bases removed from V and 3 bases from J, the gap between germline ends came to 8 bases. This CDR3 has 14 amino acids. Germline-derived CDR1 and CDR2 are SEHNR and FQNEAQ (reference sequence). CDR3 sequence reads: CASSLAQGYTEAFF. CDR3 bases: TGTGCCAGCAGCTTAGCACAGGGTTACACTGAAGCTTTCTTT.

The V gene is TRBV29-1, the J gene TRBJ1-5; 7 positions agree with TRBD1. After removal of 6 bases from V and 5 bases from J, the junction contained 10 bases not matched to a gene. This CDR3 has 14 amino acids. Germline V gene lookup returns CDR1 SQVTM and CDR2 ANQGSEA. The CDR3 region is CSVTGTANDQPQHF. The CDR3 region has the DNA TGCAGCGTGACCGGGACAGCCAACGATCAGCCCCAGCATTTT.

The rearrangement links TRBV6-1 to TRBJ1-2, with 9 bases that match TRBD1. CDR3 size: 13 residues. Germline CDR1 is MNHNS and CDR2 is SASEGT. J gave up 8 bases and V 6 bases, and 7 bases lay outside the gene matches. CDR3 nucleotide sequence: TGTGCCAGCAGCGTACAGGGGGCGCCGGGCTACACCTTC. Translation gives CASSVQGAPGYTF.

V usage is TRBV5-8 and J usage is TRBJ1-5; TRBD1 agrees at 7 bases. J was trimmed by 7 bases and V by 0 bases; bases with no gene match: 7. The CDR3 is made up of 15 amino acids. Germline V lookup: CDR1 SGHTS, CDR2 YDEGEE. The CDR3 bases are TGTGCCAGCAGCTTGGGCGACAGGGTAGGGCAGCCCCAGCATTTT. It specifies CASSLGDRVGQPQHF. The complete variable domain, with remaining parts taken from reference TRBV5-8 and TRBJ1-5, reads EAGVTQSPTHLIKTRGQQATLRCSPISGHTSVYWYQQALGLGLQFLLWYDEGEERNRGNFPPRFSGRQFPNYSSELNVNALELEDSALYLCASSLGDRVGQPQHFGDGTRLSIL.

A few counts support this clone. The chain couples TRBV29-1 to TRBJ2-7; TRBD2 matches at 8 bases. CDR3 length: 13 amino acids. In germline, CDR1 is SQVTM, CDR2 ANQGSEA. After removal of 7 bases from V and 7 bases from J, the junction contained 12 bases not matched to a gene. The CDR3 protein is CSAKSSGSIEQYF. The CDR3 nucleotides read TGCAGCGCCAAGTCGAGCGGGAGTATTGAGCAGTACTTC.

The J gene is TRBJ1-2, the V gene TRBV28; D possibly corresponds to TRBD1 (6 bases). The length of the CDR3 is 14 residues. V was clipped by 6 bases and J by 3 bases, with 14 bases between them. Germline V gives CDR1 MDHEN, CDR2 SYDVKM. The chain's CDR3 is CASRGGGHDYGYTF. CDR3 DNA: TGTGCCAGCAGGGGCGGGGGACACGACTATGGCTACACCTTC.

The CDR3 loop is CASSQRKSGDNTGELFF. The CDR3 DNA is TGTGCCAGCAGCCAACGGAAGAGCGGGGATAACACCGGGGAGCTGTTTTTT. This chain uses TRBV4-2 with TRBJ2-2, with 7 positions matching TRBD2. Losses at the gene ends were 2 bases for V and 2 bases for J; bases not matched to a gene: 8. Germline V lookup: CDR1 LGHNA, CDR2 YNFKEQ. The CDR3 contains 17 residues.

This CDR3 reads CASSPRYLVLANEQFF. The CDR3 DNA is TGTGCCAGCTCACCACGCTATCTGGTCCTCGCCAATGAGCAGTTCTTC. The V call is TRBV18, the J call TRBJ2-1; D gene ambiguous. The CDR3 length is 16 residues. The germline gives CDR1 KGHSH, CDR2 LQKENI. V was clipped by 1 base and J by 6 bases, with 16 bases between them. Together with reference TRBV18 and TRBJ2-1, the CDR3 gives the full variable domain: NAGVMQNPRHLVRRRGQEARLRCSPMKGHSHVYWYRQLPEEGLKFMVYLQKENIIDESGMPKERFSAEFPKEGPSILRIQQVVRGDSAAYFCASSPRYLVLANEQFFGPGTRLTVL.

This clone was found a few times. The chain links TRBV5-1 to TRBJ2-4, with D possibly matching TRBD1 (5 bases). The CDR3 has 14 amino acids. The germline V and J ends were trimmed by 4 bases and 2 bases, with 10 bases remaining between them. Germline V gene lookup returns CDR1 SGHRS and CDR2 YFSETQ. CDR3: CASSMAGSKNIQYF. CDR3 sequence (DNA): TGCGCCAGCAGCATGGCAGGGTCCAAAAACATTCAGTACTTC.

A few counts support this clone. V is TRBV4-2 and J is TRBJ1-2, with D tentatively TRBD1 (6 bases). V lost 0 bases and J 9 bases, leaving 17 bases between the germline ends. The germline V gene has CDR1 LGHNA and CDR2 YNFKEQ. The CDR3 spans 15 residues. The CDR3 bases are TGTGCCAGCAGCCAAGATGGGTCGAGGGGGAAACGCTACACCTTC. It yields the protein CASSQDGSRGKRYTF.

The chain carries TRBV5-1 and TRBJ1-4; D perhaps matches TRBD1 (6 bases). V lost 4 bases and J lost 0, with 7 bases in between. Per germline, CDR1 SGHRS and CDR2 YFSETQ. The length of the CDR3 is 14 residues. CDR3 sequence (DNA): TGCGCCAGCAGCCGGGACACAACTAATGAAAAACTGTTTTTT. It codes for CASSRDTTNEKLFF.

This clone showed up just a few times. This sequence joins TRBV7-9 and TRBJ2-7; 8 bases are a match to TRBD1. This CDR3 comprises 14 residues. The V and J ends lost 5 bases and 3 bases, in that order; junction bases with no gene match: 6. Germline-derived CDR1 and CDR2 are SEHNR and FQNEAQ (reference sequence). CDR3 protein: CASSTWTGSYEQYF. The DNA for the CDR3 is TGTGCCAGCAGCACCTGGACAGGGAGCTACGAGCAGTACTTC.